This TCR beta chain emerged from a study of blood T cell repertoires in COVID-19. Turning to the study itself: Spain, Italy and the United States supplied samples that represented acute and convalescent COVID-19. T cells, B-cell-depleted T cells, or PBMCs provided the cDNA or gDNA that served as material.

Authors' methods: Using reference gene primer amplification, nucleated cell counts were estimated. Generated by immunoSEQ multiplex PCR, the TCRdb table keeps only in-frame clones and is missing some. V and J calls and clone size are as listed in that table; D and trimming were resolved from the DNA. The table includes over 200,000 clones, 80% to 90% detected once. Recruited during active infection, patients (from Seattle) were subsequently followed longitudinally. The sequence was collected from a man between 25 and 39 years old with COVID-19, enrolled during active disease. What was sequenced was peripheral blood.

CDR3 residues: CASSPNLGRGTEAFF. The CDR3 DNA follows: TGTGCCAGTAGTCCAAATTTAGGACGGGGCACTGAAGCTTTCTTT. The V call is TRBV19, the J call TRBJ1-1; no firm D call. The CDR3 runs 15 residues. The V and J ends lost 5 bases and 4 bases respectively, with 17 bases between them. Germline-derived CDR1 and CDR2 are LNHDA and SQIVND (reference sequence).